This TCR beta chain was profiled in a study of spatial heterogeneity in lung cancer. Study-wide context: Detected beta-chain sequences consistently exceeded alpha-chain sequences.

In TCRdb, the 5' RACE reads were re-called with MiXCR into one record per CDR3 protein. The sample shows 3,000 or so distinct CDR3 sequences, roughly a sixth of them seen only once. This clonotype was observed many times. The antigen is undetermined. Since it is a stray read in a library aimed at alpha chains, this beta chain has a size that is not meaningful. The study's findings and limits: Expanded alpha and beta TCR counts within tumors tracked tumor mutation counts.

Time point given: sample taken at primary tumor resection. In germline, CDR1 is SGDLS, CDR2 YYNGEE. J gave up 1 base and V 4 bases, and 3 bases lay outside the gene matches. The CDR3 consists of 15 residues. The rearrangement joins TRBV9 to TRBJ2-3; 10 positions match TRBD2. This clonotype was obtained from a male donor with early-stage non-small cell lung cancer. The material was lung tumor tissue, obtained at surgery. CDR3: CASSYGTSGTDTQYF. The CDR3 nucleotides are TGTGCCAGCAGCTATGGGACTAGCGGCACAGATACGCAGTATTTT.